This entry features one T cell receptor (beta chain) sequence. Its specificity is not known. CDR3 size: 15 residues. Germline lookup yields CDR1 SGHRS and CDR2 YFSETQ. The V and J ends lost 4 bases and 6 bases, in that order; junction bases with no gene match: 7. The sample belongs to a study of cytomegalovirus exposure and HLA in healthy donors. The PCR had 60 Vbeta and 13 Jbeta primers. Per the original data handling: Approximately 11 million of tens of millions of unique TCR beta chains were shared, per a later count. Here immunoSEQ multiplex PCR was the method, and the copy in TCRdb shows in-frame clones only, minus some. That table furnishes V, J and clone size, whereas the DNA furnished D and trimming. The data show around 150,000 clones, about four fifths seen once. Whole-study results and caveats: An analysis done earlier found most TCR beta V segments productive about 87% or about 30% of the time. A later analysis linked a missense DCLRE1C variant to TCR beta V- and J-gene trimming. CMV serostatus was the only immune exposure information that was available.

The specimen sequenced was PBMCs. This TCR was recovered from a man under 40 in good health. The V call is TRBV5-1, the J call TRBJ1-6; 7 bases agree with TRBD1. In DNA form, the CDR3 reads TGCGCCAGCAGCCCAACGACAGGGAGTAATTCACCCCTCCACTTT. It encodes CASSPTTGSNSPLHF.